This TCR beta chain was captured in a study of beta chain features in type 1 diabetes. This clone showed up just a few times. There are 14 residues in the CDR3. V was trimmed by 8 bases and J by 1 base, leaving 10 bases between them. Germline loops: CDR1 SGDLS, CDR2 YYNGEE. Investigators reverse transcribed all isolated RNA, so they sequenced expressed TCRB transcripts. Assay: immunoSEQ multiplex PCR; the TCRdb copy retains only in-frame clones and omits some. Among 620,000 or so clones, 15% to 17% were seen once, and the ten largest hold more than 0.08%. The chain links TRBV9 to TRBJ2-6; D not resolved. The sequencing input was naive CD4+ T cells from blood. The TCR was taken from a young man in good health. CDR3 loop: CASALGSGANVLTF. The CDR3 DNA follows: TGTGCCAGTGCGCTTGGGTCTGGGGCCAACGTCCTGACTTTC.